Reported below is one T cell receptor (beta chain). This clone was picked up one time. The specificity of this receptor is unknown. No base quality information exists; no much larger clone differs at one position. The data were obtained in a study of cytotoxic CD8 clonotypes in ibrutinib-treated CLL (dated by TCRdb to about 2021). For the wider study: The cohort was composed of ten to eleven relapsed/refractory and around 15 treatment-naive patients; IGHV unmutated status was identified in about 17 patients. Partial responses were observed in about 25 patients and complete responses in 2; after a median follow-up of 68 months, remission was maintained in approximately 15 patients and progression was observed in roughly twelve. Response samples were taken after a median of 12 months on treatment, ranging from about 6 to 36 months. On average, each sample yielded 255,043 productive templates and roughly 95,000 productive rearrangements. Of the roughly 86 people in the trial, approximately 28 had longitudinal samples available. Cryopreserved peripheral blood mononuclear cells were collected before treatment, at response, and at either disease progression or sustained remission. All remission and progressive disease samples were collected while patients were still receiving ibrutinib. Study-wide conclusions, independent of this receptor: Public clonotypes were found to be uncommon and were observed to contract or remain stable during treatment; the increase in clonality was shown to reflect expansion of private clonotypes at ibrutinib response. Baseline clonality exceeded that of age-matched healthy donors and correlated strongly with circulating CD8+ T-cell counts. Sampling times were not matched between sustained-remission and progressing patients, and lymph node repertoires were not studied. An increase in clonality was observed at ibrutinib response, with clonality remaining stable during sustained remission and falling back toward baseline at progression.

A MiSeq instrument was used for deep resolution sequencing, which targeted depths ranging from 1 in 1 million up to 1 in 200,000 T cells, with coverage averaging 10x for each clonotype. TCR beta libraries were generated with the immunoSEQ hsTCRB Kit. Turning to the authors' computational methods: Data were analyzed with ImmunoSEQ Data Assistant and ImmunoSEQ Analyzer, with V, D and J genes assigned per IMGT definitions. Clonality, which ranges from 0 to 1, was calculated as one minus the normalized Shannon entropy of productive rearrangement frequencies. Public clonotype analysis was restricted to overrepresented clonotypes comprising at least 0.05% of each patient's repertoire. About a dozen repertoires from age-matched healthy donors, obtained from immuneACCESS, served as clonality controls. Sourced from immuneACCESS, this table was stored by TCRdb with only in-frame sequences that have V and J called. A share of the clones is absent; for the studies checked, an unresolved V gene accounts for under half, and the remainder has no known explanation. V and J calls and clone size are those listed in that table; D and trimming were worked out from the DNA. The sample table lists about 300,000 clones, more than 70% of them with a count of one. The ten top clones hold about 5.3% of the sample.

At the junction V is shortened by 2 bases and J by 3 bases; bases outside the gene matches: 5. Including cysteine and phenylalanine, the CDR3 has 16 amino acids. The retained sequence is limited to the CDR3, 48 bases, with the frame set at the first base. The germline V gene (reference sequence) specifies SGHNT as CDR1 and YYREEE as CDR2. The time point label, read with the paper, signifies: progressive disease on ibrutinib. For TCR beta library preparation, approximately 1.8 micrograms of genomic DNA was extracted from cryopreserved PBMCs. High-throughput TCR beta sequencing was performed on longitudinal blood samples from CLL patients receiving ibrutinib monotherapy. The patients were enrolled in a single-center, open-label phase 2 trial of ibrutinib monotherapy.

The sequences come from PBMCs, collected at disease progression, from a patient treated with ibrutinib. This chain is built from TRBV5-4 and TRBJ2-1, with 10 junctional bases fitting TRBD2. The receptor comes from a human donor with chronic lymphocytic leukemia. The nucleotide sequence is given as TGTGCCAGCAGCTTACGAGGGACTAGCGACTACAATGAGCAGTTCTTC. Translated, it reads CASSLRGTSDYNEQFF.